These 16 T cell receptor beta chains were sequenced from one sample in a study of tumor-infiltrating lymphocytes in primary liver carcinoma. With a constant-region primer, TCR beta cDNA was made from 450 to 550 ng of total RNA. Amplification in three nested multiplex PCR rounds with slightly modified ARM-PCR gave rise to TCR beta libraries. The two initial PCR rounds, nine to eleven cycles each, used TRBV1-TRBV30 forward and C-beta reverse primers. TCRdb processed the multiplex PCR reads anew with MiXCR; each CDR3 protein has one entry. The data contain 47,000 or so distinct CDR3 sequences, about 73% of them singletons. Co-extracting RNA and DNA was done with roughly 17-32 mg of unsorted bulk tissue as input. The sequenced sample was liver tumor tissue from sampling region 3. Subset specified: tumor region T3, left-lateral pole. Source of these receptors: a man aged 35-49 years with primary liver carcinoma and hepatitis B virus infection.

This clonotype ranks as medium-sized. The chain uses TRBV29-1 and TRBJ2-7, with 7 bases identical to TRBD1. CDR1 is SQVTM, CDR2 ANQGSEA, per germline. Unmatched junction bases numbered 7, after V lost 5 bases and J lost 3 bases. This CDR3 region has 13 residues. The CDR3 sequence is CSVPRAGGYEQYF. The DNA for the CDR3 is TGCAGCGTTCCCCGGGCAGGGGGCTACGAGCAGTACTTC.

This clonotype occurred once. The conserved final phenylalanine or tryptophan is absent from the CDR3, which likely points to a read error. The gene calls are TRBV6-5 and TRBJ1-5; possibly TRBD1 for D (6 bases). Germline CDR1 is MNHEY and CDR2 is SVGAGI. V was clipped by 5 bases and J by 6 bases, with 14 bases between them. The CDR3 totals 14 residues. CDR3: CASSRIGGAQPQHI. The CDR3 DNA reads TGTGCCAGCAGTAGGATAGGGGGGGCTCAGCCCCAGCATATT.

The J gene is TRBJ1-2, the V gene TRBV29-1, with D possibly being TRBD1 (5 bases). The germline CDR1 and CDR2 sequences are SQVTM and ANQGSEA. The CDR3 consists of 12 residues. Between the trimmed V and J ends, which lost 4 bases and 6 bases, there was a span of 12 bases. CDR3: CSVVQTVNGYTF. For the CDR3, the DNA is TGCAGCGTTGTCCAGACAGTAAATGGCTACACCTTC.

This rearrangement joins TRBV12-3 or TRBV12-4 to TRBJ2-7; D gene unclear. The V end lost 7 bases, the J end lost 6 bases, and 16 bases lay between the germline ends. The length of the CDR3 is 13 residues. The CDR3 DNA follows: TGTGCCAGCACCCGATGTGAATACTGCGAGCAGTACTTC. Its translation: CASTRCEYCEQYF.

For the CDR3, the DNA is TGTGCCAGCAACATCACAGGGAACACTGAAGCTTTCTTT. Its translation is CASNITGNTEAFF. The chain employs TRBV11-3 and TRBJ1-1; tentatively, D is TRBD1 (5 bases). The V gene lost 7 bases and the J gene lost 1 base, with 10 bases spanning the gap. Germline CDR1 and CDR2: SGHNT and YENEEA. This CDR3 comprises 13 residues.

This clonotype was picked up one time. The chain carries TRBV11-2 and TRBJ2-2; TRBD2 matches at 13 bases. Unmatched junction bases numbered 0, after V lost 5 bases and J lost 0 bases. The germline gives CDR1 SGHAT, CDR2 FQNNGV. The CDR3 covers 16 residues. DNA of the CDR3: TGTGCCAGCAGCACTAGCGGGAGGGCGAACACCGGGGAGCTGTTTTTT. It yields the protein CASSTSGRANTGELFF.

This clonotype was counted ten times or more. V and J are TRBV6-1 and TRBJ1-5, with D possibly TRBD1 on 5 matching bases. The germline CDR1 and CDR2 sequences are MNHNS and SASEGT. The CDR3 is 15 amino acids. V gave up 4 bases and J gave up 6 bases, with 16 bases separating them. In DNA form, the CDR3 reads TGTGCCAGCAGTGTGAGTTGGCGGGGCGGTCAGCCCCAGCATTTT. Protein: CASSVSWRGGQPQHF.

The table lists this clonotype with many counts. The V call is TRBV12-3 or TRBV12-4, the J call TRBJ2-5; 9 nucleotides match TRBD2. The trim removed 2 bases at V and 5 bases at J, leaving 12 bases unmatched. The CDR3 is 17 residues long. CDR3 residues: CASSLWLAGSLGETQYF. For the CDR3, the DNA is TGTGCCAGCAGTTTATGGCTAGCGGGGTCGTTGGGGGAGACCCAGTACTTC.

Worth noting for this clonotype: This sequence may be a read error, since a much larger clone differs from it by one base. The rearrangement uses TRBV5-1 and TRBJ1-2; D gene ambiguous. The CDR3 spans 14 residues. Looked up from germline, CDR1 is SGHRS and CDR2 is YFSETQ. CDR3: CASSPGDAIYDYTF. Here the CDR3 DNA reads TGCGCCAGCAGCCCGGGAGATGCTATCTATGACTACACCTTC.

Of note for this clonotype: A much more abundant neighbour one base away suggests this may be a read error. The chain is built from TRBV23-1 and TRBJ1-1; D gene unclear. TRBV23-1 is labeled an ORF, and its function is uncertain. The V end lost 6 bases, the J end lost 7 bases, and 18 bases lay between the germline ends. This CDR3 is 14 amino acids long. The CDR3 region is CASSQGRRGIEAFF. In nucleotides, the CDR3 is TGCGCCAGCAGCCAAGGGCGGAGAGGCATTGAAGCTTTCTTT.

At least ten counts were recorded for this clonotype. This chain links TRBV14 with TRBJ2-3, with D possibly TRBD1 on 5 matching bases. The CDR3 spans 16 residues. Germline V gives CDR1 SGHDN, CDR2 FVKESK. V lost 1 base and J lost 2, with 13 bases in between. The DNA for the CDR3 is TGTGCCAGCAGCCAAGGTGACAGTCAGTCCACAGATACGCAGTATTTT. It is translated as CASSQGDSQSTDTQYF. Supplemented by reference TRBV14 and TRBJ2-3, the full variable domain reads EAGVTQFPSHSVIEKGQTVTLRCDPISGHDNLYWYRRVMGKEIKFLLHFVKESKQDESGMPNNRFLAERTGGTYSTLKVQPAELEDSGVYFCASSQGDSQSTDTQYFGPGTRLTVL.

Remarks on this clonotype: It may be a read error: a sequence one base away is much more abundant. V and J are TRBV6-5 and TRBJ1-1; a possible D gene is TRBD1 (5 bases). Germline V lookup: CDR1 MNHEY, CDR2 SVGAGI. The CDR3 covers 18 residues. The CDR3 protein is CASTPHKLGKGLNAEAFF. CDR3 nucleotides: TGTGCCAGCACCCCACACAAGTTGGGGAAGGGGCTGAACGCTGAAGCTTTCTTT.

About this clonotype itself: One end of the junction fails to match germline, which may point to a read error. The V call is TRBV6-6, the J call TRBJ1-5, with D possibly matching TRBD1 (6 bases). The CDR3 runs 14 residues. From germline, CDR1 is MNHNY and CDR2 SVGAGI (reference sequence). The CDR3 loop reads CASRSSGEDQPQHF. Here the CDR3 DNA reads TGCGCCAGCAGATCTTCAGGGGAGGATCAGCCCCAGCATTTT.

A remark on this clonotype: An end of the junction differs from the germline gene, which may be a read error. The chain recombines TRBV14 with TRBJ2-1; 7 positions match TRBD2. The CDR3 runs to 15 residues. The germline V gene has CDR1 SGHDN and CDR2 FVKESK. CDR3 coding DNA: TGTGCCATCAGCCAGGTCAGCGGGGCCTACAATGAGCAGTTCTTC. This gives the protein CAISQVSGAYNEQFF.

The chain combines TRBV30 with TRBJ2-2; the D gene is possibly TRBD2 (6 bases). V was pared by 8 bases and J by 9 bases, with 22 bases between. Germline lookup yields CDR1 GTSNPN and CDR2 SVGIG (reference sequence). This CDR3 has 14 residues. The CDR3 region has the DNA TGTGCCCGTTTGGGACTCAGCAGCGCCCGGGAGCTGTTTTTT. It translates to CARLGLSSARELFF. The full variable domain, with the rest looked up from reference TRBV30 and TRBJ2-2, is SQTIHQWPATLVQPVGSPLSLECTVEGTSNPNLYWYRQAAGRGLQLLFYSVGIGQISSEVPQNLSASRPQDRQFILSSKKLLLSDSGFYLCARLGLSSARELFFGEGSRLTVL.

The chain employs TRBV11-2 and TRBJ1-2, with D tentatively TRBD1 (6 bases). The V end was cut by 2 bases, the J end by 6 bases, with 22 bases between. The CDR3 sequence is 17 residues long. Germline lookup yields CDR1 SGHAT and CDR2 FQNNGV. Here the CDR3 DNA reads TGTGCCAGCAGCTTAATAATAGGGCGGCAGGGGCCGGATGGCTACACCTTC. It codes for CASSLIIGRQGPDGYTF.